Listed below are T cell receptor beta chains from one sample, sequenced in a study of preoperative IRX-2 immunotherapy in early breast cancer. The data were produced by immunoSEQ multiplex PCR, yet TCRdb's version contains in-frame clones alone and is incomplete. The data show fewer than 25,000 clones, about 90% seen once. Sample: tumor tissue, taken after IRX-2 immunotherapy. These receptors came from a human donor with breast cancer. Both conserved end residues are part of each CDR3. A D gene is named only where the DNA matches it firmly. For some rows the clone size is stated as once, few or many, or as a class when expanded; others skip it.

size,D,J,length,V,CDR3,DNA
NA,NA,TRBJ2-1,13,TRBV2,CASSTTGYNEQFF,TGTGCCAGCTCTACGACAGGCTACAATGAGCAGTTCTTC
NA,TRBD1,TRBJ1-6,20,TRBV5-3,CARSLHLGQGIPSYNSPLHF,TGTGCCAGAAGCTTACATCTGGGACAGGGGATCCCCTCCTATAATTCACCCCTCCACTTT
NA,NA,TRBJ2-2,16,TRBV7-9,CASSLGQTSNTGELFF,TGTGCCAGCAGCCTCGGACAGACGTCGAACACCGGGGAGCTGTTTTTT
NA,NA,TRBJ1-3,16,TRBV15,CATSRDLGGAGNTIYF,TGTGCCACCAGCAGAGATCTGGGGGGCGCTGGAAACACCATATATTTT
NA,NA,TRBJ2-5,11,TRBV20-1,CSARQGETQYF,TGCAGTGCCAGGCAGGGAGAGACCCAGTACTTC
NA,TRBD2,TRBJ2-1,14,TRBV7-9,CASSFQLAGNEQFF,TGTGCCAGCAGCTTTCAACTAGCGGGCAATGAGCAGTTCTTC
NA,TRBD2,TRBJ2-1,18,TRBV7-2,CASSLHSGGAWSYNEQFF,TGTGCCAGCAGCTTACATAGCGGGGGGGCCTGGTCCTACAATGAGCAGTTCTTC
NA,NA,TRBJ2-3,15,TRBV5-4,CASSQTGGRTDTQYF,TGTGCCAGCAGTCAGACAGGAGGGCGCACAGATACGCAGTATTTT
NA,TRBD1,TRBJ1-1,12,TRBV10-2,CASQDRESEAFF,TGCGCCAGCCAGGACAGGGAATCTGAAGCTTTCTTT
NA,TRBD2,TRBJ2-1,16,TRBV7-9,CASTPSGGGGSNEQFF,TGTGCCAGCACCCCCTCGGGGGGCGGGGGGTCAAATGAGCAGTTCTTC
NA,NA,TRBJ2-1,13,TRBV13,CASRYQGYNEQFF,TGTGCCAGCAGATACCAGGGGTACAATGAGCAGTTCTTC
NA,TRBD1,TRBJ1-5,17,TRBV19,CASSWTLRQGGNQPQHF,TGTGCCAGTAGTTGGACCCTTCGACAGGGGGGGAATCAGCCCCAGCATTTT
NA,NA,TRBJ1-2,14,TRBV7-2,CASSRGGLGYGYTF,TGTGCCAGCAGCCGAGGGGGGTTGGGCTATGGCTACACCTTC
NA,NA,TRBJ2-5,13,TRBV5-6,CASSGDNQETQYF,TGTGCCAGCAGCGGGGACAACCAAGAGACCCAGTACTTC
NA,TRBD1,TRBJ1-5,14,TRBV6-1,CASSRTGGSQPQHF,TGTGCCAGCAGCCGGACAGGGGGATCCCAGCCCCAGCATTTT
NA,NA,TRBJ2-1,15,TRBV9,CASSVVPSSYNEQFF,TGTGCCAGCAGCGTAGTACCGAGCTCCTACAATGAGCAGTTCTTC
NA,TRBD1,TRBJ1-6,19,TRBV7-6,CASSLTASGTGTRNSPLHF,TGTGCCAGCAGCTTAACAGCCAGCGGGACAGGGACGAGGAATTCACCCCTCCACTTT
NA,TRBD1,TRBJ1-2,15,TRBV28,CASSPRQGVYYGYTF,TGTGCCAGCAGTCCACGACAGGGGGTTTACTATGGCTACACCTTC
once,TRBD1,TRBJ1-2,13,TRBV6-1,CASSSQGAGGYTF,TGTGCCAGCAGTTCACAGGGGGCGGGAGGCTACACCTTC
NA,TRBD2,TRBJ2-3,16,TRBV5-1,CASSWVPSGGADTQYF,TGCGCCAGCAGCTGGGTCCCTAGCGGGGGTGCAGATACGCAGTATTTT
NA,TRBD1,TRBJ2-5,14,TRBV28,CASSFLTGAETQYF,TGTGCCAGCAGTTTCCTAACAGGGGCGGAGACCCAGTACTTC
NA,NA,TRBJ1-1,16,TRBV5-4,CASTPGGALLNTEAFF,TGTGCCAGCACCCCGGGGGGGGCCTTATTGAACACTGAAGCTTTCTTT
NA,NA,TRBJ2-5,15,TRBV11-2,CASSPEASPRETQYF,TGCGCCAGCAGCCCAGAAGCTAGCCCCCGGGAGACCCAGTACTTC
NA,NA,TRBJ2-1,15,TRBV9,CASSVRDTGYNEQFF,TGTGCCAGCAGCGTCCGGGACACGGGATACAATGAGCAGTTCTTC
NA,TRBD1,TRBJ1-1,15,TRBV6-6,CASSYQGGQGAEAFF,TGTGCCAGCAGTTACCAGGGGGGACAGGGAGCTGAAGCTTTCTTT
NA,TRBD2,TRBJ2-3,17,TRBV27,CASSFFTSGGAADTQYF,TGTGCCAGCAGTTTCTTCACTAGCGGGGGGGCGGCAGATACGCAGTATTTT
NA,TRBD2,TRBJ2-1,16,TRBV7-3,CASSLNAAGGFNEQFF,TGTGCCAGCAGCTTAAATGCGGCGGGGGGATTTAATGAGCAGTTCTTC
NA,NA,TRBJ1-2,13,TRBV11-2,CASSSSGPYGYTF,TGTGCCAGCAGCTCGTCAGGGCCGTATGGCTACACCTTC
NA,NA,TRBJ1-5,12,TRBV5-1,CASSFLGQPQHF,TGCGCCAGCAGCTTTTTGGGACAGCCCCAGCATTTT
NA,NA,TRBJ2-5,14,TRBV2,CASSVGTRRETQYF,TGTGCCAGCAGTGTCGGGACCAGGAGAGAGACCCAGTACTTC
NA,NA,TRBJ2-1,17,TRBV6-1,CASSEGWRGPGYNEQFF,TGTGCCAGCAGTGAAGGATGGCGGGGCCCGGGGTACAATGAGCAGTTCTTC
NA,NA,TRBJ1-1,13,TRBV5-4,CASSLGRVAEAFF,TGTGCCAGCAGCTTGGGCAGGGTTGCTGAAGCTTTCTTT
NA,NA,TRBJ1-5,14,TRBV28,CASRNRALNQPQHF,TGTGCCAGCAGAAACAGGGCCTTGAATCAGCCCCAGCATTTT
NA,TRBD2,TRBJ2-2,16,TRBV4-1,CASSRTGTSGGVGLFF,TGCGCCAGCAGCCGGACCGGGACTAGCGGGGGGGTAGGGCTGTTTTTT
NA,NA,TRBJ2-1,18,TRBV5-6,CASSREVGRMSSYNEQFF,TGTGCCAGCAGCCGGGAAGTGGGACGGATGAGTTCCTACAATGAGCAGTTCTTC
NA,NA,TRBJ1-1,13,TRBV6-5,CATRGGGNTEAFF,TGTGCCACCCGGGGTGGGGGAAACACTGAAGCTTTCTTT
NA,NA,TRBJ2-7,14,TRBV15,CATSRDGKGFEQYF,TGTGCCACCAGCAGAGATGGTAAGGGGTTCGAGCAGTACTTC
NA,NA,TRBJ1-1,13,TRBV6-1,CASSAQSGTEAFF,TGTGCCAGCAGTGCTCAGAGCGGGACTGAAGCTTTCTTT
NA,NA,TRBJ1-6,12,TRBV19,CASRGPRSPLHF,TGTGCCAGTAGGGGGCCCCGATCACCCCTCCACTTT
NA,TRBD1,TRBJ1-1,18,TRBV18,CASSSQWTGSKSITEAFF,TGTGCCAGCTCATCCCAATGGACAGGATCCAAGTCGATCACTGAAGCTTTCTTT
NA,NA,TRBJ1-1,13,TRBV27,CASRLTAPTEAFF,TGTGCCAGCAGACTCACAGCCCCCACTGAAGCTTTCTTT
NA,NA,TRBJ1-2,12,TRBV28,CASSLAAVGYTF,TGTGCCAGCAGTTTAGCGGCGGTTGGCTACACCTTC
NA,NA,TRBJ1-2,15,TRBV5-5,CASSPGGALDYGYTF,TGTGCCAGCAGCCCGGGCGGGGCGTTGGACTATGGCTACACCTTC
once,NA,TRBJ1-1,13,TRBV19,CASSIVENTEAFF,TGTGCCAGTAGTATAGTTGAGAACACTGAAGCTTTCTTT
NA,NA,TRBJ2-2,14,TRBV28,CASSTPVRSGELFF,TGTGCCAGCAGTACCCCGGTTCGTAGCGGGGAGCTGTTTTTT
NA,NA,TRBJ1-2,12,TRBV30,CAWSVQGYGYTF,TGTGCCTGGAGTGTACAGGGCTATGGCTACACCTTC
NA,TRBD1,TRBJ1-5,17,TRBV7-9,CASSHWTGGYSNQPQHF,TGTGCCAGCAGCCATTGGACAGGGGGGTATAGCAATCAGCCCCAGCATTTT
NA,TRBD2,TRBJ2-3,18,TRBV5-6,CASSLSVSASGAGDTQYF,TGTGCCAGCAGCTTGTCGGTAAGCGCTAGCGGGGCTGGAGATACGCAGTATTTT
NA,NA,TRBJ2-2,15,TRBV28,CASSETGPNTGELFF,TGTGCCAGCAGCGAGACAGGACCGAACACCGGGGAGCTGTTTTTT
NA,NA,TRBJ2-5,15,TRBV19,CASSTGATLLETQYF,TGTGCCAGTAGTACCGGGGCTACATTGTTGGAGACCCAGTACTTC
NA,NA,TRBJ1-4,14,TRBV2,CASSNSLRGEKLFF,TGTGCCAGCAGTAATTCCCTAAGGGGTGAAAAACTGTTTTTT
NA,TRBD2,TRBJ2-1,19,TRBV11-2,CASSSKPRLGRGGVDEQFF,TGTGCCAGCAGTTCAAAACCTAGGCTAGGACGGGGGGGCGTCGATGAGCAGTTCTTC